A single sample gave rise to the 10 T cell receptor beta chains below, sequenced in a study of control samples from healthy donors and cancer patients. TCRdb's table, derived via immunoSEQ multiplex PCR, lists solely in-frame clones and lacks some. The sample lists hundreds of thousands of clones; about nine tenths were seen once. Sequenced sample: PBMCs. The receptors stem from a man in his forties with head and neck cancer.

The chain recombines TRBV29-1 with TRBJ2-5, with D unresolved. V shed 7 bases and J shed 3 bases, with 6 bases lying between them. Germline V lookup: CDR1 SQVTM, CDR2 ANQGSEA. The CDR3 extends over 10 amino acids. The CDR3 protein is CSAGEETQYF. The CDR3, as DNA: TGCAGCGCCGGAGAAGAGACCCAGTACTTC.

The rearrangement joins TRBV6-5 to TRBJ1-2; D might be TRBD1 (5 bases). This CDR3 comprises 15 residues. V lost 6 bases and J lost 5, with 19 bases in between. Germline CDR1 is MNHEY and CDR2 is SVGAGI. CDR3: CASRPGWGTQYGYTF. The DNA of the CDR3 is TGTGCCAGCAGACCCGGGTGGGGGACTCAATATGGCTACACCTTC.

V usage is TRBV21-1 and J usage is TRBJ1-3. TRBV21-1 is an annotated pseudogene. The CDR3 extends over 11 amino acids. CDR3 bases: TGTGCCAGCACCTCTGGAAACACCATATATTTT. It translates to CASTSGNTIYF.

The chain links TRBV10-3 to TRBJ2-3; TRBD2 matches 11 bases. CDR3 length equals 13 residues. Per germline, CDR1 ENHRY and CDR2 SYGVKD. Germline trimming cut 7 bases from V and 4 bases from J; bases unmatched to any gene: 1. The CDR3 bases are TGTGCCATCAAGGGACTAGCGGCAGATACGCAGTATTTT. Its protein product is CAIKGLAADTQYF.

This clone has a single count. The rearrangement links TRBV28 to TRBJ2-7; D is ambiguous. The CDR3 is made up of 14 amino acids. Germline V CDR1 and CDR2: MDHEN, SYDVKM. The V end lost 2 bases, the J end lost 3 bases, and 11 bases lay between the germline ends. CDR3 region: CASSLGPPHYEQYF. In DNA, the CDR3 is TGTGCCAGCAGTTTAGGCCCGCCCCACTACGAGCAGTACTTC.

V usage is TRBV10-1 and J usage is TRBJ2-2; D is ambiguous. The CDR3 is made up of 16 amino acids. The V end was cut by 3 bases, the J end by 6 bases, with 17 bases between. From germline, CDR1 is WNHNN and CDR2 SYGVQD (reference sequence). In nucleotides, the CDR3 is TGCGCCAGCAGTGACCCTCGGGTAACCGGACCCGGGGAGCTGTTTTTT. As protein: CASSDPRVTGPGELFF.

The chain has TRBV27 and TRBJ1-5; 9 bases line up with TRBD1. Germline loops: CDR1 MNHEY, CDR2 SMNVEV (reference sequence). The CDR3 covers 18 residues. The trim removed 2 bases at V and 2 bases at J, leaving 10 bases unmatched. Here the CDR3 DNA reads TGTGCCAGCAGTTTAGCCGGGACAGGGATATTGGGCAATCAGCCCCAGCATTTT. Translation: CASSLAGTGILGNQPQHF.

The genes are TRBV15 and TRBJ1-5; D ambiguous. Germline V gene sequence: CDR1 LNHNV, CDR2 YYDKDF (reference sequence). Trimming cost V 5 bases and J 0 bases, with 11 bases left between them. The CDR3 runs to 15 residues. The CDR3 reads CATSGQLNSNQPQHF. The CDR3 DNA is TGTGCCACCAGCGGTCAGTTAAATAGCAATCAGCCCCAGCATTTT.

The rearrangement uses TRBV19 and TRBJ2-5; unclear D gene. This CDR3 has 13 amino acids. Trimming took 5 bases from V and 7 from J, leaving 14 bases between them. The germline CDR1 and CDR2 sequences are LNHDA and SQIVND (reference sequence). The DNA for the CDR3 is TGTGCCAGTAGTCCCCCCAAATCGGGGACCCAGTACTTC. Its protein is CASSPPKSGTQYF. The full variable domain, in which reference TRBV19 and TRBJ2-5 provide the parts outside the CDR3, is DGGITQSPKYLFRKEGQNVTLSCEQNLNHDAMYWYRQDPGQGLRLIYYSQIVNDFQKGDIAEGYSVSREKKESFPLTVTSAQKNPTAFYLCASSPPKSGTQYFGPGTRLLVL.

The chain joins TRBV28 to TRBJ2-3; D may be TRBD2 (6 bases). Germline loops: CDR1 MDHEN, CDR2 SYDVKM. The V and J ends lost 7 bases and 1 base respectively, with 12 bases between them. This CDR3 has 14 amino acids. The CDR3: CASIRREGTDTQYF. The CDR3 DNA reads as TGTGCCAGCATTAGGCGGGAAGGCACAGATACGCAGTATTTT.